These 15 T cell receptor beta chains were sequenced from one sample in a study of beta chain features in type 1 diabetes. Study-wide results and limits: Within each of all four CD4+ subsets, Type 1 diabetes patients had TCRB CDR3s that were moderately but significantly shorter.

Every bit of the isolated RNA underwent reverse transcription, so sequencing read expressed TCRB transcripts. The data were produced by immunoSEQ multiplex PCR, yet TCRdb's version contains in-frame clones alone and is incomplete. Seen here are more than 250,000 clones, approximately 15% observed once, and the top ten hold roughly 0.018%. The antigens of these receptors remain unknown. Sequencing was performed on naive CD4+ T cells from blood. The receptors were sampled from a young man with type 1 diabetes.

The chain recombines TRBV6-5 with TRBJ2-5; 7 positions match TRBD2. From germline, CDR1 is MNHEY and CDR2 SVGAGI. After removal of 1 base from V and 5 bases from J, the junction contained 4 bases not matched to a gene. This CDR3 has 14 residues. CDR3 DNA: TGTGCCAGCAGTTACTTGACTAGCTGGGAGACCCAGTACTTC. Translated: CASSYLTSWETQYF.

This clone was detected a few times. The V call is TRBV29-1, the J call TRBJ2-1; 10 positions agree with TRBD2. The J segment lost 6 bases and the V segment lost 6 bases, leaving 5 bases of the junction unmatched. CDR1 and CDR2 from the germline V gene are SQVTM and ANQGSEA. The CDR3 runs 13 residues. CDR3 in amino acids: CSVSGRALNEQFF. CDR3 coding DNA: TGCAGCGTAAGCGGGAGGGCCCTCAATGAGCAGTTCTTC.

This chain uses TRBV2 with TRBJ1-5, with a weak D call TRBD1 (5 bases). Germline CDR1 SNHLY, CDR2 FYNNEI. This CDR3 spans 12 amino acids. Trimming pared 8 bases from V and 5 bases from J, leaving 10 bases between. The CDR3 loop is CASGTLDQPQHF. In nucleotides, the CDR3 is TGTGCCAGCGGGACTCTAGATCAGCCCCAGCATTTT.

This chain links TRBV29-1 with TRBJ2-1; D is perhaps TRBD2 (5 bases). From germline, CDR1 is SQVTM and CDR2 ANQGSEA. V lost 5 bases and J lost 2, with 13 bases in between. This CDR3 is 14 amino acids long. The DNA of the CDR3 is TGCAGCGTTAATGAGCGGCTTGCCTACAATGAGCAGTTCTTC. Protein: CSVNERLAYNEQFF.

This CDR3 reads CASSSLAGGPTGELFF. Written as DNA, the CDR3 is TGCGCCAGCAGCTCCCTCGCCGGGGGTCCCACCGGGGAGCTGTTTTTT. The rearrangement uses TRBV5-1 and TRBJ2-2, with D possibly matching TRBD2 (6 bases). The V gene lost 3 bases and the J gene lost 4 bases, with 16 bases spanning the gap. The CDR3 is made up of 16 amino acids. Germline-derived CDR1 and CDR2 are SGHRS and YFSETQ.

V and J are TRBV27 and TRBJ2-1; TRBD1 aligns across 10 bases. The CDR3 consists of 15 residues. V shed 8 bases and J 0 bases; nucleotides not matched to a gene: 4. Germline assignment: CDR1 MNHEY and CDR2 SMNVEV (reference sequence). The CDR3 nucleotides are TGTGCCAGCTATAGACAGGGGGCCTCCTACAATGAGCAGTTCTTC. It encodes CASYRQGASYNEQFF.

The chain combines TRBV2 with TRBJ2-7; 8 bases are a match to TRBD1. V trimming: 7 bases; J trimming: 4 bases; junction bases outside the gene matches: 6. The V gene's germline CDR1 is SNHLY and CDR2 FYNNEI. This CDR3 spans 13 amino acids. CDR3 sequence: CASKGQGRYEQYF. The CDR3 nucleotides read TGTGCCAGCAAAGGACAGGGTCGATACGAGCAGTACTTC.

This clone was counted between two and nine times. This chain links TRBV7-9 with TRBJ1-1; D gene unclear. CDR3 length equals 13 residues. Trimming left V 5 bases short and J 3 bases short, with 10 bases between. Germline V gene data show CDR1 as SEHNR and CDR2 as FQNEAQ (reference sequence). Written as DNA, the CDR3 is TGTGCCAGCAGCCCCCAGGTTTACACTGAAGCTTTCTTT. It translates to CASSPQVYTEAFF.

This chain links TRBV7-9 with TRBJ2-3; unclear D gene. Trimming pared 5 bases from V and 6 bases from J, leaving 9 bases between. The germline V gene has CDR1 SEHNR and CDR2 FQNEAQ (reference sequence). The CDR3 extends over 12 amino acids. The CDR3 region has the DNA TGTGCCAGCAGCCCGTGGCCGGATACGCAGTATTTT. Encoded protein: CASSPWPDTQYF.

This clone showed up just a few times. The V and J genes are TRBV29-1 and TRBJ2-1; 9 bases align to TRBD2. The V segment lost 6 bases and the J segment 8 bases; nucleotides outside the gene matches: 8. The CDR3 totals 13 residues. Looked up from germline, CDR1 is SQVTM and CDR2 is ANQGSEA. Written as DNA, the CDR3 is TGCAGCGTAATCCTAGCGGGAAAGGATGAGCAGTTCTTC. Translation gives CSVILAGKDEQFF.

The V gene is TRBV15, the J gene TRBJ2-7; no clear D gene. V was cut by 1 base and J by 7 bases, with 11 bases left in between. The CDR3 sequence is 13 residues long. The germline gives CDR1 LNHNV, CDR2 YYDKDF (reference sequence). The CDR3 region has the DNA TGTGCCACCAGCAGAGCCAACCCGAGGGAGCAGTACTTC. Encoded protein: CATSRANPREQYF.

This clone was observed a handful of times. This chain connects TRBV5-1 to TRBJ2-5; unclear D gene. Germline V gives CDR1 SGHRS, CDR2 YFSETQ. The length of the CDR3 is 12 residues. Trimming took 1 base from V and 3 from J, leaving 4 bases between them. The CDR3 loop is CASSLTEETQYF. The DNA for the CDR3 is TGCGCCAGCAGCTTGACAGAAGAGACCCAGTACTTC.

The V gene is TRBV6-6, the J gene TRBJ2-7; weak D call: TRBD2 (6 bases). Trimming cost V 5 bases and J 0 bases, with 8 bases left between them. The CDR3 loop spans 13 amino acids. The germline gives CDR1 MNHNY, CDR2 SVGAGI (reference sequence). The CDR3 is CASSRGASYEQYF. The CDR3 DNA sequence: TGTGCCAGCAGTCGCGGGGCCTCCTACGAGCAGTACTTC.

In this sample, this clone turned up a few times. Other nucleotide sequences from this sample produce the same CDR3. The rearrangement uses TRBV18 and TRBJ1-1; unclear D gene. Germline CDR1 and CDR2: KGHSH and LQKENI. The CDR3 covers 14 residues. Trimming took 2 bases from V and 1 from J, leaving 8 bases between them. CDR3 loop: CASSPGLENTEAFF. CDR3 in DNA: TGTGCCAGCTCACCAGGCCTAGAGAACACTGAAGCTTTCTTT.

The chain carries TRBV5-6 and TRBJ2-5, with D maybe TRBD2 (6 bases). V gave up 0 bases and J gave up 5 bases, with 17 bases separating them. CDR3 length: 16 amino acids. Germline CDR1 is SGHDT and CDR2 is YYEEEE. The CDR3 DNA is TGTGCCAGCAGCTTGGGTCCCGGGATGGGACTTGAGACCCAGTACTTC. The encoded protein is CASSLGPGMGLETQYF.